One and the same sample provided the 14 T cell receptor beta chains below, sequenced in a study of blood T cell repertoires in COVID-19. Some clones are missing from TCRdb's copy, which holds only in-frame ones; the method was immunoSEQ multiplex PCR. The sample lists a few hundred thousand clones; 75% to 85% were seen once. The specimen sequenced was PBMCs or T cells enriched from blood (not recorded which). The receptors were sampled from a woman in her thirties or forties with acute COVID-19.

The chain links TRBV11-2 to TRBJ2-7; weak D call: TRBD1 (5 bases). V lost 4 bases and J lost 2, with 12 bases in between. Germline-derived CDR1 and CDR2 are SGHAT and FQNNGV. The CDR3 runs 14 residues. CDR3 region: CASSSGRQTYEQYF. For the CDR3, the DNA is TGTGCCAGCAGCTCGGGCCGACAGACCTACGAGCAGTACTTC.

This chain joins TRBV27 and TRBJ1-5; 7 bases are shared with TRBD1. Germline loops: CDR1 MNHEY, CDR2 SMNVEV (reference sequence). The trim removed 6 bases at V and 0 bases at J, leaving 5 bases unmatched. The CDR3 covers 15 residues. CDR3 region: CASSRGQYSNQPQHF. The CDR3 DNA sequence: TGTGCCAGCAGCCGGGGACAGTATAGCAATCAGCCCCAGCATTTT.

The chain employs TRBV21-1 and TRBJ2-1; TRBD2 is taken as the D call from the table, unchecked against the DNA. TRBV21-1 is a recognized pseudogene. The CDR3 length is 18 residues. The CDR3 DNA reads as TGTGCCAGCAGCCCTCCAGGTGAGGCTAGCGGGAGGGGTTATGAGCAGTTCTTC. As protein: CASSPPGEASGRGYEQFF.

This sequence joins TRBV9 and TRBJ1-5, with D hard to call. Trimming stripped 0 bases from V and 5 bases from J, with 9 bases between. Germline V gene data show CDR1 as SGDLS and CDR2 as YYNGEE. CDR3 length: 14 amino acids. In DNA, the CDR3 is TGTGCCAGCAGCGTAGATGGCACCGATCAGCCCCAGCATTTT. Its translation: CASSVDGTDQPQHF.

This sequence joins TRBV7-9 and TRBJ2-7, with 8 bases matching TRBD1. CDR3 length equals 14 residues. Germline loops: CDR1 SEHNR, CDR2 FQNEAQ (reference sequence). The J segment lost 1 base and the V segment lost 5 bases, leaving 4 bases of the junction unmatched. In DNA form, the CDR3 reads TGTGCCAGCAGCGTTGGACAGGGTTCCTACGAGCAGTACTTC. As protein: CASSVGQGSYEQYF. Looking up the rest from reference TRBV7-9 and TRBJ2-7 gives the full variable domain: DTGVSQNPRHKITKRGQNVTFRCDPISEHNRLYWYRQTLGQGPEFLTYFQNEAQLEKSRLLSDRFSAERPKGSFSTLEIQRTEQGDSAMYLCASSVGQGSYEQYFGPGTRLTVT.

The chain joins TRBV11-2 to TRBJ2-1; weak D call: TRBD2 (6 bases). The germline CDR1 and CDR2 sequences are SGHAT and FQNNGV. The CDR3 totals 16 residues. V lost 2 bases and J lost 2, with 13 bases in between. The CDR3 sequence is CASSLRGSTAYNEQFF. The CDR3 region has the DNA TGTGCCAGCAGCTTACGGGGGTCAACCGCCTACAATGAGCAGTTCTTC.

The rearrangement joins TRBV25-1 to TRBJ2-6; D remains unclear. The CDR3 is 13 amino acids. V was cut by 3 bases and J by 4 bases, with 4 bases left in between. Germline CDR1 reads MGHDK; CDR2 reads SYGVNS. DNA for the CDR3: TGTGCCAGCAGTGACTCGGGGGCCAACGTCCTGACTTTC. This gives the protein CASSDSGANVLTF.

This clone was detected a few times. The chain is built from TRBV7-8 and TRBJ2-5; possible D gene TRBD1, 5 bases. The CDR3 totals 14 residues. V gave up 1 base and J gave up 5 bases, with 11 bases separating them. Germline lookup yields CDR1 SGHVS and CDR2 FQNEAQ. CDR3 sequence (DNA): TGTGCCAGCAGCTTAGGCAGGGCCACGGAGACCCAGTACTTC. It yields the protein CASSLGRATETQYF. The full variable domain, rest sourced from reference TRBV7-8 and TRBJ2-5, is GAGVSQSPRYKVAKRGQDVALRCDPISGHVSLFWYQQALGQGPEFLTYFQNEAQLDKSGLPSDRFFAERPEGSVSTLKIQRTQQEDSAVYLCASSLGRATETQYFGPGTRLLVL.

V gene TRBV19 combines with J gene TRBJ2-5, with D possibly matching TRBD1 (6 bases). V shed 1 base and J shed 4 bases, with 7 bases lying between them. This CDR3 comprises 13 residues. Germline V gene lookup returns CDR1 LNHDA and CDR2 SQIVND (reference sequence). CDR3 in DNA: TGTGCCAGTAGTATAGGACAGGTAGAGACCCAGTACTTC. Protein product: CASSIGQVETQYF.

This clone was observed a few times. V gene TRBV3-1 (or the pseudogene TRBV3-2) combines with J gene TRBJ1-6; no clear D. With 4 bases removed from V and 0 bases from J, the gap between germline ends came to 10 bases. The CDR3 is 16 amino acids. Germline V lookup: CDR1 LGHDT, CDR2 YNNKEL (reference sequence). The CDR3 sequence: CASSPGRSSYNSPLHF. As DNA, the CDR3 is TGTGCCAGCAGCCCAGGTAGAAGCTCCTATAATTCACCCCTCCACTTT.

V gene TRBV19 combines with J gene TRBJ1-2; D uncertain. Trimming removed 5 bases from V and 8 bases from J, with 9 bases in between. This CDR3 spans 11 amino acids. Looked up from germline, CDR1 is LNHDA and CDR2 is SQIVND (reference sequence). CDR3: CASSEGWGYTF. In nucleotides, the CDR3 is TGTGCCAGTAGTGAGGGCTGGGGCTACACCTTC.

V usage is TRBV5-8 and J usage is TRBJ2-2, with TRBD2 matching over 9 bases. This CDR3 region has 16 residues. CDR1 and CDR2 (germline): SGHTS, YDEGEE. V dropped 0 bases and J dropped 2; count of bases not matched to a gene: 2. CDR3 bases: TGTGCCAGCAGCTTGGGTAGCGGGGGAAACACCGGGGAGCTGTTTTTT. As protein: CASSLGSGGNTGELFF. The whole variable domain, remainder taken from reference TRBV5-8 and TRBJ2-2, is EAGVTQSPTHLIKTRGQQATLRCSPISGHTSVYWYQQALGLGLQFLLWYDEGEERNRGNFPPRFSGRQFPNYSSELNVNALELEDSALYLCASSLGSGGNTGELFFGEGSRLTVL.

This chain joins TRBV19 and TRBJ1-1; D gene uncertain. Trimming pared 8 bases from V and 0 bases from J, leaving 10 bases between. Germline V lookup: CDR1 LNHDA, CDR2 SQIVND (reference sequence). This CDR3 region has 13 residues. The CDR3 is CASSEAVNTEAFF. The DNA for the CDR3 is TGTGCCAGTTCTGAAGCGGTGAACACTGAAGCTTTCTTT.

The chain employs TRBV30 and TRBJ1-2, with TRBD1 matching over 7 bases. The CDR3 loop spans 12 amino acids. Germline assignment: CDR1 GTSNPN and CDR2 SVGIG (reference sequence). V trimming: 7 bases; J trimming: 2 bases; junction bases outside the gene matches: 4. Here the CDR3 reads CALATGNYGYTF. The CDR3 DNA follows: TGTGCCTTGGCGACAGGGAACTATGGCTACACCTTC.